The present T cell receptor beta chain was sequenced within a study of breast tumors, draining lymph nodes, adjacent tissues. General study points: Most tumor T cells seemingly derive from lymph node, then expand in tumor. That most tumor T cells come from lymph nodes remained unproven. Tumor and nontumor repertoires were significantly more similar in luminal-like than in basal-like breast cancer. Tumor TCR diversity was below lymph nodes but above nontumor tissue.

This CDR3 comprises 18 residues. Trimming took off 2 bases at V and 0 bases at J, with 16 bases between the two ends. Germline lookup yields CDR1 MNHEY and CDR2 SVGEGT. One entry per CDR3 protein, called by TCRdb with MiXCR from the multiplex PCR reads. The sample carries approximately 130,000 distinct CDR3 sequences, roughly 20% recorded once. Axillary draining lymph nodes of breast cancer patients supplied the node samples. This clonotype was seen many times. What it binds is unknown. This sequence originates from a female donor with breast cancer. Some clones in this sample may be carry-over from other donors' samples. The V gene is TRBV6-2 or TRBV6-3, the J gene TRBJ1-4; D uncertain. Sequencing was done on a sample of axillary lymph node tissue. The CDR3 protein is CASSYDWYRPATNEKLFF. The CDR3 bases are TGTGCCAGCAGTTACGACTGGTACAGACCAGCAACTAATGAAAAACTGTTTTTT.